This T cell receptor beta chain stems from a study of blood T cell repertoires in COVID-19. Sequenced by immunoSEQ multiplex PCR; TCRdb stores in-frame clones only, minus some. The repertoire includes around 26,000 clones, approximately 90% of them detected once, and about 32% sits in the top ten. V gave up 0 bases and J gave up 5 bases, with 9 bases separating them. The CDR3 loop spans 14 amino acids. Germline V gene data show CDR1 as LNHDA and CDR2 as SQIVND (reference sequence). The rearrangement links TRBV19 to TRBJ2-3; a weak D match, TRBD1 (5 bases). The TCR was taken from a man aged 70 or older with active COVID-19. The material sequenced was peripheral blood. The CDR3 DNA reads as TGTGCCAGTAGTATAGAAGGGGTCAGAGATACGCAGTATTTT. Translating it yields CASSIEGVRDTQYF.